This T cell receptor beta chain was sequenced in a study of blood T cell dynamics during melanoma immunotherapy. The ends were cut back, 1 base at V and 0 bases at J, with 10 bases in the middle. This CDR3 has 16 residues. Clones were read by immunoSEQ multiplex PCR, and TCRdb kept only the in-frame ones, dropping some. The sample carries roughly 14,000 clones, 65% to 90% recorded once. The sample's time point: pre-treatment baseline. The receptor was isolated from a human donor with melanoma. The genes are TRBV23-1 and TRBJ1-3; D not certain. TRBV23-1 is treated as an ORF (open reading frame) with a function not yet certain. The sequences come from blood, collected from a patient treated with checkpoint blockade. CDR3 sequence reads: CASSQFPIYSGNTIYF. CDR3 nucleotide sequence: TGCGCCAGCAGTCAATTTCCAATTTACTCTGGAAACACCATATATTTT.